Following are 13 T cell receptor beta chains from one sample sequenced in a study of vaccination and CD4 T cells after COVID-19. The treatment was: roughly nine-day PBMC culture with coronavirus spike peptide pools or control peptides (ViraFEST assay). Their target antigens are unknown. Scientists ran DNA taken from cultured CD4+ T cells through the Oncomine TCR Beta short-read assay for sequencing. TCRdb re-analysed the PCR reads in MiXCR, keeping a single row per CDR3 protein. The data contain over 11,000 distinct CDR3 sequences, around 40% of them seen just once; the ten biggest clones take up 17%. Sequenced input: cultured CD4+ T cells from blood. The source of these receptors is a human donor with COVID-19.

A word on this clonotype: A read error may account for a junction end that differs from germline. The gene calls are TRBV4-3 and TRBJ2-5; D unresolved. Per the germline V gene, CDR1 is LGHNA and CDR2 is YSLEER. CDR3 size: 13 residues. CDR3: CASSQGRFETQYF. The DNA of the CDR3 is TGCGCCAGCAGCCAAGGCAGATTCGAGACCCAGTACTTT.

The chain has TRBV19 and TRBJ2-1; 10 positions agree with TRBD1. V was clipped by 9 bases and J by 5 bases; unmatched bases: 4. Germline CDR1 LNHDA, CDR2 SQIVND (reference sequence). This CDR3 comprises 13 residues. The CDR3, as DNA: TGTGCCAGCGACAGGGGGCTAGACAATGAGCAGTTCTTC. Its protein product is CASDRGLDNEQFF. The full variable domain, in which reference TRBV19 and TRBJ2-1 provide the parts outside the CDR3, is DGGITQSPKYLFRKEGQNVTLSCEQNLNHDAMYWYRQDPGQGLRLIYYSQIVNDFQKGDIAEGYSVSREKKESFPLTVTSAQKNPTAFYLCASDRGLDNEQFFGPGTRLTVL.

The J gene is TRBJ1-2, the V gene TRBV5-4; D might be TRBD1 (5 bases). Germline assignment: CDR1 SGHNT and CDR2 YYREEE (reference sequence). CDR3 length: 15 amino acids. The V end lost 0 bases, the J end lost 6 bases, and 15 bases lay between the germline ends. The CDR3 DNA sequence: TGTGCCAGCAGCTTGGTCTTCGGGGGTCAGGATGGCTACACCTTC. Its translation is CASSLVFGGQDGYTF.

The V call is TRBV2, the J call TRBJ2-5; D may correspond to TRBD1 or TRBD2 (6 bases each). CDR1 and CDR2 (germline): SNHLY, FYNNEI. V was cut by 4 bases and J by 6 bases, with 9 bases left in between. The CDR3 has 12 amino acids. The CDR3 here is CASSVGGQTQYF. The CDR3 DNA reads as TGTGCCAGCAGTGTAGGGGGGCAGACCCAGTACTTC.

The chain joins TRBV7-2 to TRBJ2-3; 12 nucleotides line up with TRBD2. CDR1 and CDR2 from the germline V gene are SGHTA and FQGNSA. The CDR3 runs to 16 residues. J was trimmed by 4 bases and V by 6 bases; bases with no gene match: 8. The DNA for the CDR3 is TGTGCCAGCAGAAAGCGGACTAGCGGGGCGGCAGATACGCAGTATTTT. Translated, it gives CASRKRTSGAADTQYF.

V is TRBV6-2 or TRBV6-3 and J is TRBJ2-7; 8 bases are shared with TRBD1. The ends lost 7 bases at V and 3 bases at J; junction bases unmatched: 2. This CDR3 has 12 residues. In germline, CDR1 is MNHEY, CDR2 SVGEGT. The CDR3 region is CASTDRGYEQYF. CDR3 sequence (DNA): TGTGCCAGCACTGACAGGGGCTACGAGCAGTACTTC.

This clonotype rates as medium-sized. This rearrangement joins TRBV27 to TRBJ2-7; 9 nucleotides line up with TRBD1. Germline V lookup: CDR1 MNHEY, CDR2 SMNVEV (reference sequence). Germline trimming cut 6 bases from V and 4 bases from J; bases unmatched to any gene: 7. This CDR3 is 14 amino acids long. The CDR3 here is CASSITGTGYEQYF. Here the CDR3 DNA reads TGTGCCAGCAGCATTACCGGGACAGGGTACGAGCAGTACTTC.

J is TRBJ1-5 and V is TRBV7-9; 7 nucleotides match TRBD1. The CDR3 loop spans 14 amino acids. Germline CDR1 SEHNR, CDR2 FQNEAQ (reference sequence). V lost 3 bases, J lost 6 bases, and 5 bases stayed unmatched. CDR3 DNA sequence: TGTGCCAGCAGCTTTTCCGCAGGGGGTCAGCCCCAGCATTTT. It yields the protein CASSFSAGGQPQHF.

This clonotype was seen a few times. This chain joins TRBV7-9 and TRBJ2-5; tentatively, D is TRBD1 or TRBD2 (5 bases each). Trimming left V 1 base short and J 10 bases short, with 13 bases between. This CDR3 spans 13 amino acids. CDR1 is SEHNR, CDR2 FQNEAQ, per germline (reference sequence). In DNA, the CDR3 is TGTGCCAGCAGCTTAGTGTATATTGGGGGCCAGTACTTC. Amino acid sequence: CASSLVYIGGQYF.

This chain uses TRBV6-5 with TRBJ2-7; D might be TRBD2 (6 bases). The CDR3 sequence is 15 residues long. CDR1 and CDR2 (germline): MNHEY, SVGAGI. With 4 bases removed from V and 2 bases from J, the gap between germline ends came to 15 bases. This CDR3 is CASSSPSSGAYEQYF. The CDR3 region has the DNA TGTGCCAGCAGTTCCCCGAGTAGCGGTGCCTACGAGCAGTACTTC.

The chain combines TRBV20-1 with TRBJ2-2, with a possible D match to TRBD1 (5 bases). Germline values: CDR1 DFQATT, CDR2 SNEGSKA (reference sequence). V lost 1 base, J lost 5 bases, and 11 bases lay in between. This CDR3 is built from 14 residues. The CDR3 loop reads CSARVGVETGELFF. Here the CDR3 DNA reads TGCAGTGCTAGAGTAGGGGTTGAGACCGGGGAGCTGTTTTTT.

This clonotype is deemed large (0.1 to 1%). The chain links TRBV27 to TRBJ2-2, with TRBD1 matching 8 bases. Germline CDR1 and CDR2: MNHEY and SMNVEV (reference sequence). This CDR3 is 16 amino acids long. The V gene end was trimmed by 6 bases and the J gene end by 5 bases; junction bases not matched to a gene: 11. CDR3 region: CASSHRQGLGTGELFF. The CDR3 coding sequence is TGTGCCAGCAGCCATCGACAGGGGCTCGGAACCGGGGAGCTGTTTTTT.

J is TRBJ1-5 and V is TRBV20-1; 7 bases map to TRBD1. The CDR3 spans 13 residues. Trimming removed 5 bases from V and 4 bases from J; junction bases left unmatched: 5. The germline gives CDR1 DFQATT, CDR2 SNEGSKA (reference sequence). The chain's CDR3 is CSAGGQPNQPQHF. In DNA form, the CDR3 reads TGCAGTGCTGGGGGACAGCCGAATCAGCCCCAGCATTTT.